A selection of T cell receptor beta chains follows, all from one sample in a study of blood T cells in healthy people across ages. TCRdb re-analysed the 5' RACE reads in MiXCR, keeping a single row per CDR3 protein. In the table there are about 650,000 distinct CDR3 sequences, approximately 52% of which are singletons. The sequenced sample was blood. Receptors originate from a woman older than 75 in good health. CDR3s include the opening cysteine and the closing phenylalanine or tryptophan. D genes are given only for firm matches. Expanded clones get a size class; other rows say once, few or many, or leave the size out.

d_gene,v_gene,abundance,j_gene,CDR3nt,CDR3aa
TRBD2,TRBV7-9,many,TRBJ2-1,TGTGCCAGCAGCCCAAGACTAGCAGCTAATGAGCAGTTCTTC,CASSPRLAANEQFF
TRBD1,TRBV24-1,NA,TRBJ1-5,TGTGCCACCAGTGACCCCGGACAGGGCGTAAATCAGCCCCAGCATTTT,CATSDPGQGVNQPQHF
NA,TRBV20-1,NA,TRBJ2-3,TGCAGTGCCCCCCGGCTAGCTGCCTATACGCAGTATTTT,CSAPRLAAYTQYF
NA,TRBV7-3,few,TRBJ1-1,TGTGCCAGCAGCGGATCTAACACTGAAGCTTTCTTT,CASSGSNTEAFF
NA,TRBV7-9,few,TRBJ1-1,TGTGCCAGCAGTTTTCCCCTAAGTGAAGCTTTCTTT,CASSFPLSEAFF
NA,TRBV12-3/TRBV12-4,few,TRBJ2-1,TGTGCCAGCAGAGTTTGGGACCGGGATGAGCAGTTCTTC,CASRVWDRDEQFF
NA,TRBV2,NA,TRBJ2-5,TGTGCCAGCAGTGAAGCGACGGGACATCAAGAGACCCAGCACTTC,CASSEATGHQETQHF
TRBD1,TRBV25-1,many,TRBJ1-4,TGTGCCAGCAGTCCCGGACAGGGGTTCACTAATGAAAAACTGTTTTTT,CASSPGQGFTNEKLFF
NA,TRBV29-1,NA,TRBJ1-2,TGCAGCGTTGCCGGGACCGGGGAGTCAGGCTACACCTTC,CSVAGTGESGYTF
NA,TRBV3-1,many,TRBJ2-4,TGTGCCAGCAGGCAGGGGCCTGAGGTTCAGTACTTC,CASRQGPEVQYF
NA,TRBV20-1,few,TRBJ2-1,TGCAGTGCTACCCCCCTGGGAAGGGGGTACAATGAGCAGTTCTTC,CSATPLGRGYNEQFF
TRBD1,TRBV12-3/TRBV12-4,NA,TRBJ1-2,TGTGCCAGCAGTCCCCGGACAGGGACGGATGGCTACACCTTC,CASSPRTGTDGYTF